This TCR beta chain was profiled in a study of Graves' ophthalmopathy and Graves' hyperthyroidism. Study outcomes and limitations: A model built from 13 signatures distinguished ophthalmopathy from stable hyperthyroidism with 87.88% sensitivity and 81.08% specificity.

Serum thyroxine and TRAb, along with clinical symptoms, thyroid ultrasound and orbital computed tomography, were what diagnosis relied on. Points on this clonotype: What it binds is unknown.

The sequenced template was RNA, covering the TCR beta CDR3 region. HTBI primers were used in a first-round RT-PCR, which preceded a second-round multiplex PCR. Using its own MiXCR run on the multiplex PCR reads, TCRdb lists one record per CDR3 protein. The sample lists approximately 700,000 distinct CDR3 sequences; 40% were seen once. CDR1 and CDR2 (germline): SEHNR, FQNEAQ (reference sequence). The CDR3 covers 16 residues. Trimming pared 3 bases from V and 0 bases from J, leaving 12 bases between. This rearrangement joins TRBV7-9 to TRBJ1-5, with a weak D call TRBD1 (5 bases). This TCR derives from an adult man with Graves' ophthalmopathy. The sequencing sample was made of peripheral blood. The CDR3 nucleotides are TGTGCCAGCAGCTTGGGGGACTGGGCTAGCAATCAGCCCCAGCATTTT. The encoded protein is CASSLGDWASNQPQHF.